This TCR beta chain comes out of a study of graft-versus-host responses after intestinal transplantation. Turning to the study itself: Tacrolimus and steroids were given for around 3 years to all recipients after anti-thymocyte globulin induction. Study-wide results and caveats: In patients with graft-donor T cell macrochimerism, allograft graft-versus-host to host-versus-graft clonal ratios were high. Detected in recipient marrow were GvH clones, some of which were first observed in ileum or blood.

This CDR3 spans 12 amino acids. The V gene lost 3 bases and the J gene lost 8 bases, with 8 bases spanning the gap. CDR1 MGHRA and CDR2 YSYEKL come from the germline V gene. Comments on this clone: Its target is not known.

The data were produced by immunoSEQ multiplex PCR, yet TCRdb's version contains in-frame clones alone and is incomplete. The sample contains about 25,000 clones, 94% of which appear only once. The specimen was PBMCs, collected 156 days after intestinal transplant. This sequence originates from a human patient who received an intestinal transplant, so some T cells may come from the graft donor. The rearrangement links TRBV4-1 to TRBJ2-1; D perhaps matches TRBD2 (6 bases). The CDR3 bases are TGCGCCAGCAGCCATCCGGGAGATGAGCAGTTCTTC. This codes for CASSHPGDEQFF.